This TCR beta chain was sequenced for a study of CD4 and CD8 cells across lung adenocarcinoma regions. Germline CDR1 is MNHNS and CDR2 is SASEGT. The CDR3 covers 14 residues. V was shortened by 5 bases and J by 0 bases, with 11 bases between the two germline ends. Samples came from patients with localized non-small cell lung adenocarcinoma. A single record per CDR3 protein comes from TCRdb applying MiXCR to the PCR reads. This table holds 4,500 to 6,500 distinct CDR3 sequences, roughly 60% found once. The TCR originated in a female donor with lung adenocarcinoma. The CD4 and CD8 labels of this study may be unreliable. The chain has TRBV6-1 and TRBJ2-7; D ambiguous. Material: CD4+ T cells from the center of a lung tumor. The CDR3 DNA follows: TGTGCCAGCAGTAGGGCGCAGGACTCCTACGAGCAGTACTTC. It yields the protein CASSRAQDSYEQYF.